This T cell receptor (beta chain) emerged from a study of blood T cells in healthy people across ages. Study background: Template switching caught about one barcoded beta molecule for each two T cells. Points from the study as a whole: PBMC samples, being unsorted, prevented any conclusive comparison of naive and antigen-experienced cells. Calculation of diversity from one million T cells yielded estimates considered to be underestimates.

Many counts were recorded for this clonotype. Its target is unknown. Primers used in a second PCR of about 6 to 11 cycles were a sample-barcoded 5' primer and a J-beta primer mix. Each CDR3 protein gets one entry after TCRdb re-called the 5' RACE reads with MiXCR. The profile covers some 1.5 million distinct CDR3 sequences, with approximately 28% appearing a single time and less than 9.5% taken by the ten largest. The sample was blood. This receptor was taken from a young woman in good health.

DNA for the CDR3: TGTGCCAGCAGCCAATGGACAGCTTCGAGGGGTGGCTACACCTTC. Translation gives CASSQWTASRGGYTF. The chain employs TRBV3-1 and TRBJ1-2; possibly TRBD1 for D (6 bases). Trimming shortened V by 2 bases and J by 7 bases, and 17 bases separated the two germline ends. This CDR3 has 15 residues. Germline CDR1 and CDR2: LGHDT and YNNKEL (reference sequence).